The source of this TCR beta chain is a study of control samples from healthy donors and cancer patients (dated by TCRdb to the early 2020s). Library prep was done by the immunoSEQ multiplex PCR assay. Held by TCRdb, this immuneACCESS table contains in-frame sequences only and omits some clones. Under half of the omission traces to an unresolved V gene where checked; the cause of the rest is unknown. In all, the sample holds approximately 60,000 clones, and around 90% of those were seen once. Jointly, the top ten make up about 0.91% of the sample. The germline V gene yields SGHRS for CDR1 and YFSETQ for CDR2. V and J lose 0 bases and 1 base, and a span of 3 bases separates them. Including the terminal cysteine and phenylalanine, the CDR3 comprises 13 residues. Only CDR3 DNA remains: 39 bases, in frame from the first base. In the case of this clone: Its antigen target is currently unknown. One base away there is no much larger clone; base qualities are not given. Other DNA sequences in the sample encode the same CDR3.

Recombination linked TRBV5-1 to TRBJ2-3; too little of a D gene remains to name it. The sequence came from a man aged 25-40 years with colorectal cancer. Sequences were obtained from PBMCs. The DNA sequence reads TGCGCCAGCAGCTTGGCGGGCACAGATACGCAGTATTTT. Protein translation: CASSLAGTDTQYF.